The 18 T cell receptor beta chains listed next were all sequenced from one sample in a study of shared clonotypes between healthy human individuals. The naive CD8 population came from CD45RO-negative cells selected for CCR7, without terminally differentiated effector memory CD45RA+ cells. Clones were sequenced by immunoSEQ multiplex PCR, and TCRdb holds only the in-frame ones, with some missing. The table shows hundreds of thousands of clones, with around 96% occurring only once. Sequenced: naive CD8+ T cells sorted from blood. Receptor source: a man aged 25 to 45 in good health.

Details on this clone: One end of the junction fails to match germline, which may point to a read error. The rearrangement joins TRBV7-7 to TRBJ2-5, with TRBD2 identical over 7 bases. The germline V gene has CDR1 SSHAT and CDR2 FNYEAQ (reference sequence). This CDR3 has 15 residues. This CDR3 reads CASSFAATGGETQYF. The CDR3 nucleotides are TGTGCTAGCAGCTTCGCAGCGACGGGAGGAGAGACCCAGTACTTC.

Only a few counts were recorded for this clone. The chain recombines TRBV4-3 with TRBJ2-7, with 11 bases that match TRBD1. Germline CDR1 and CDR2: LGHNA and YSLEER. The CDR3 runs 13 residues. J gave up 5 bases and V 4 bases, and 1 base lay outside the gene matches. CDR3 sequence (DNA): TGCGCCAGCAGCCTGGGACAGGGGGACGAGCAGTACTTC. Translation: CASSLGQGDEQYF.

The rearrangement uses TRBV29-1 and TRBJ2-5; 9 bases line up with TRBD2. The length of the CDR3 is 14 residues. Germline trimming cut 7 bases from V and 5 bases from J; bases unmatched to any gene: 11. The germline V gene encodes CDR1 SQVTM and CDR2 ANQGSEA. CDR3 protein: CSERLAEGVETQYF. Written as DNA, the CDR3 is TGCAGCGAAAGACTAGCGGAGGGGGTGGAGACCCAGTACTTC.

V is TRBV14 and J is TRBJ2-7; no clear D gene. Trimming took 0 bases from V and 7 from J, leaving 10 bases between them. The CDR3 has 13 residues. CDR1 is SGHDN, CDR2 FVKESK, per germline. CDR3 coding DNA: TGTGCCAGCAGCCAAGAAGTAACCGTGGAGCAGTACTTC. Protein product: CASSQEVTVEQYF.

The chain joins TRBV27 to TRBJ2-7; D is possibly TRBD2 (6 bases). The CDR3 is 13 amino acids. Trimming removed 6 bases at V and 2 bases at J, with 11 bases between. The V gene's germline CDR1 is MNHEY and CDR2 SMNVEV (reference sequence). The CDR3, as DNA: TGTGCCAGCAGGGGAACGGGGGCCTACGAGCAGTACTTC. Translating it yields CASRGTGAYEQYF.

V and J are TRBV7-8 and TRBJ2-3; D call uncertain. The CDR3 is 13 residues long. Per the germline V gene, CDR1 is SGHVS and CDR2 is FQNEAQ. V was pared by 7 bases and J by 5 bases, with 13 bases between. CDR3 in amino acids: CASTLSGLDTQYF. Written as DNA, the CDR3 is TGTGCCAGCACCCTGTCTGGGTTAGATACGCAGTATTTT.

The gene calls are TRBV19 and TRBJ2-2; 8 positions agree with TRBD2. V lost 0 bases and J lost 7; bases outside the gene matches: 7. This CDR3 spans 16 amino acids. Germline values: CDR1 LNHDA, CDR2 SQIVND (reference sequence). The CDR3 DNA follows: TGTGCCAGTAGTATAGATCCACCGGGGGGGTTCGGGGAGCTGTTTTTT. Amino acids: CASSIDPPGGFGELFF.

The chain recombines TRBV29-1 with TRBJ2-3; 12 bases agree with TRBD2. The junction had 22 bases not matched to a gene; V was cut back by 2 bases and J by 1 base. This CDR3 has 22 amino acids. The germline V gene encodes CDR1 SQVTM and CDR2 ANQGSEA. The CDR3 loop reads CSVERGPNIKTSGRVGTDTQYF. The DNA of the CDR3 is TGCAGCGTTGAAAGGGGACCGAACATCAAGACTAGCGGGAGAGTCGGCACAGATACGCAGTATTTT.

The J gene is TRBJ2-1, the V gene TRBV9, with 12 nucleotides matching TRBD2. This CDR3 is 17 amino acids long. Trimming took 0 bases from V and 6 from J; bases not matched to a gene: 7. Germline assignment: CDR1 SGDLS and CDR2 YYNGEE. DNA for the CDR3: TGTGCCAGCAGCGTAGATCCCGGACTAGCGGGAATCAATGAGCAGTTCTTC. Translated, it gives CASSVDPGLAGINEQFF.

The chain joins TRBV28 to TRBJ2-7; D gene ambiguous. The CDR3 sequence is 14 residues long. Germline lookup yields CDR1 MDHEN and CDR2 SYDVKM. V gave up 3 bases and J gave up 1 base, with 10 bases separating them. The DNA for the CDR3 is TGTGCCAGCAGTTTTGAGTACTATTCCTACGAGCAGTACTTC. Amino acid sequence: CASSFEYYSYEQYF.

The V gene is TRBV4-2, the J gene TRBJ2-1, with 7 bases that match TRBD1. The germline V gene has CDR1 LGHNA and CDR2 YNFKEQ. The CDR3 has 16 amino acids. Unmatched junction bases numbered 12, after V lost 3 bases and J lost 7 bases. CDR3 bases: TGTGCCAGCAGCCATCCTAGTCTAGGGGGCGGGAATGAGCAGTTCTTC. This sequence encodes CASSHPSLGGGNEQFF.

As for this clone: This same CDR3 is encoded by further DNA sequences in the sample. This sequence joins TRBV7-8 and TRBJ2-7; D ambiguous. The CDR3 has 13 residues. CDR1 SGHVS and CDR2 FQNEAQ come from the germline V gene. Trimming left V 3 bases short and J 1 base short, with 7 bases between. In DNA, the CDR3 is TGTGCCAGCAGCTTGGCAGGTTCCTACGAGCAGTACTTC. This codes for CASSLAGSYEQYF.

The CDR3 protein is CASSQESSEYNEQFF. The CDR3 DNA is TGCGCCAGCAGCCAAGAGTCTAGCGAGTACAATGAGCAGTTCTTC. V usage is TRBV4-1 and J usage is TRBJ2-1; TRBD2 is a possible D gene (6 bases). V was clipped by 0 bases and J by 4 bases, with 10 bases between them. Germline CDR1 is MGHRA and CDR2 is YSYEKL. This CDR3 is built from 15 residues.

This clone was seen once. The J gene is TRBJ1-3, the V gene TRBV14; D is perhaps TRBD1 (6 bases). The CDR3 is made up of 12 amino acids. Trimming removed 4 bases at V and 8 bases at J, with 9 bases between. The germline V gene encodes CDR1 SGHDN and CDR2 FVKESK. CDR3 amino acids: CASSLGADTIYF. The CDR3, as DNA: TGTGCCAGCAGCCTGGGGGCGGACACCATATATTTT.

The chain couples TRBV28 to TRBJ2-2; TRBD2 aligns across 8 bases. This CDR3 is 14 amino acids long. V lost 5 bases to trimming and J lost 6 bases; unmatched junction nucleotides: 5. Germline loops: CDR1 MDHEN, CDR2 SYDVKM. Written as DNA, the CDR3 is TGTGCCAGCAGTCTTAGCGGGACTTCCGGGGAGCTGTTTTTT. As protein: CASSLSGTSGELFF.

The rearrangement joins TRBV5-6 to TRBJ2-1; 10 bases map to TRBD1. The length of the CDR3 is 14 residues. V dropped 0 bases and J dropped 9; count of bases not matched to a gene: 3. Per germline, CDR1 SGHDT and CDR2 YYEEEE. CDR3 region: CASSLGQGASEQFF. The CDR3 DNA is TGTGCCAGCAGCTTGGGACAGGGGGCTAGTGAGCAGTTCTTC.

The CDR3 protein is CASSQGSGTTYEQYF. CDR3 nucleotide sequence: TGCGCCAGCAGCCAAGGATCAGGGACAACCTACGAGCAGTACTTC. The chain links TRBV4-1 to TRBJ2-7; D might be TRBD1 (6 bases). The CDR3 loop spans 15 amino acids. With 1 base removed from V and 2 bases from J, the gap between germline ends came to 12 bases. The germline gives CDR1 MGHRA, CDR2 YSYEKL.

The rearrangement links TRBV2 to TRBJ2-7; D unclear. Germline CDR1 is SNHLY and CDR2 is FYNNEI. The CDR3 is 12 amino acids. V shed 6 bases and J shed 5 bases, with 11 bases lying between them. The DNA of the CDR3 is TGTGCCAGCAGCGGTCCCAATGACGAGCAGTACTTC. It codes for CASSGPNDEQYF.